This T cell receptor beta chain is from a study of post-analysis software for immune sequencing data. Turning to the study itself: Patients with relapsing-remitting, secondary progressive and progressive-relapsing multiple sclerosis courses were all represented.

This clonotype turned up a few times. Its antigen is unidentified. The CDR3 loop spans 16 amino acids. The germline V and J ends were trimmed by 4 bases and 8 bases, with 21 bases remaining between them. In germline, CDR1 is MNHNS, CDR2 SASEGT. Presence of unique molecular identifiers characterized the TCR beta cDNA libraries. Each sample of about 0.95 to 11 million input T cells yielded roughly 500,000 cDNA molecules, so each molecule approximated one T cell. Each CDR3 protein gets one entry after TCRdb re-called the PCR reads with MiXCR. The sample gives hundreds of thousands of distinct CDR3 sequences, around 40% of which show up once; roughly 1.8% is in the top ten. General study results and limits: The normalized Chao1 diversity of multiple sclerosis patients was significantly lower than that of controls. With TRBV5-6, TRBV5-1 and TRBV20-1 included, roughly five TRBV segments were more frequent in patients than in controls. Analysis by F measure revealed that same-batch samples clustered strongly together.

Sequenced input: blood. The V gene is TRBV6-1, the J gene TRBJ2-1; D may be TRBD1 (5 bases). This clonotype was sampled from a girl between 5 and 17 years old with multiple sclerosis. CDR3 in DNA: TGTGCCAGCAGTGGGGGTGGATGGGGCCTCGGTTATGAGCAGTTCTTC. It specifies CASSGGGWGLGYEQFF.